A single sample is the source of the 12 T cell receptor beta chains below, sequenced in a study of graft-versus-host responses after intestinal transplantation. Their specific antigens are unknown. Data came from immunoSEQ multiplex PCR; TCRdb stores just in-frame clones and leaves some out. The sample records tens of thousands of clones, 75% to 95% being singletons. The sample here was unstimulated CD8+ T cells sorted from spleen or lymph node cells, taken before intestinal transplant. These receptors were collected from a human donor who received an intestinal transplant.

V usage is TRBV27 and J usage is TRBJ2-3; D is unclear. Germline lookup yields CDR1 MNHEY and CDR2 SMNVEV (reference sequence). The V and J ends lost 3 bases and 4 bases respectively, with 8 bases between them. CDR3 length: 13 residues. CDR3 sequence (DNA): TGTGCCAGCAGTTTTATGTCTGCAGATACGCAGTATTTT. This translates into CASSFMSADTQYF.

V and J are TRBV6-5 and TRBJ1-2, with D possibly TRBD1 on 5 matching bases. There are 14 residues in the CDR3. CDR1 and CDR2 (germline): MNHEY, SVGAGI. Trimming removed 6 bases from V and 4 bases from J, with 15 bases in between. The CDR3 reads CASSTGTSTYGYTF. CDR3 DNA: TGTGCCAGCAGCACTGGGACTTCTACCTATGGCTACACCTTC.

The DNA for the CDR3 is TGTGCCAGCCGGAATAGCGGGGGTCACTCCTACAATGAGCAGTTCTTC. Amino acids: CASRNSGGHSYNEQFF. This chain connects TRBV28 to TRBJ2-1; the match to TRBD2 covers 9 bases. CDR1 is MDHEN and CDR2 is SYDVKM in the germline V gene. V was clipped by 8 bases and J by 0 bases; unmatched bases: 8. This CDR3 is built from 16 residues.

V gene TRBV30 combines with J gene TRBJ1-1, with unresolved D. This CDR3 contains 11 residues. The V and J ends lost 0 bases and 6 bases respectively, with 5 bases between them. Germline V gene data show CDR1 as GTSNPN and CDR2 as SVGIG (reference sequence). The DNA of the CDR3 is TGTGCCTGGAGTGTACTCGCTGAAGCTTTCTTT. This codes for CAWSVLAEAFF.

This clone was seen only a few times. CDR3 bases: TGTGCCAGCAGTTACTCACCTAGCGGGGAGCTGTTTTTT. Its protein is CASSYSPSGELFF. The rearrangement uses TRBV6-5 and TRBJ2-2, with D hard to call. This CDR3 spans 13 amino acids. Germline-derived CDR1 and CDR2 are MNHEY and SVGAGI. With 0 bases removed from V and 7 bases from J, the gap between germline ends came to 6 bases.

The chain employs TRBV7-3 and TRBJ2-1; TRBD2 agrees at 9 bases. The CDR3 contains 16 residues. CDR1 and CDR2 (germline): SGHTA, FQGTGA. The junction had 11 bases not matched to a gene; V was cut back by 5 bases and J by 6 bases. As DNA, the CDR3 is TGTGCCAGCAGCCCCACCGGGACTAGCATTATCAATGAGCAGTTCTTC. Protein product: CASSPTGTSIINEQFF.

The rearrangement uses TRBV6-1 and TRBJ2-7, with 11 bases that match TRBD1. Germline-derived CDR1 and CDR2 are MNHNS and SASEGT. The trim removed 8 bases at V and 2 bases at J, leaving 2 bases unmatched. This CDR3 spans 13 amino acids. The CDR3 bases are TGTGCCAGCGGGGGACAGGGGGCCTACGAGCAGTACTTC. This encodes CASGGQGAYEQYF.

The chain has TRBV28 and TRBJ2-7, with D perhaps TRBD1 (6 bases). The germline V and J ends were trimmed by 7 bases and 6 bases, with 19 bases remaining between them. Germline loops: CDR1 MDHEN, CDR2 SYDVKM. The CDR3 length is 14 residues. Here the CDR3 reads CASTLQGNAGEQYF. The CDR3 region has the DNA TGTGCCAGCACCCTACAGGGTAATGCAGGCGAGCAGTACTTC.

This clone was detected once. One junction end disagrees with the germline gene, perhaps due to a read error. The chain carries TRBV29-1 and TRBJ2-7; either TRBD1 or TRBD2 may fit D (6 bases each). CDR1 is SQVTM and CDR2 is ANQGSEA in the germline V gene. The CDR3 is 13 residues long. CDR3 coding DNA: TGCAGCGTCGAAGGAGGGACACCCTACGAGCAGTACTTC. This codes for CSVEGGTPYEQYF.

Only a few counts were recorded for this clone. V gene TRBV4-2 combines with J gene TRBJ2-1; 10 nucleotides line up with TRBD2. Trimming at V came to 2 bases and at J to 6 bases, leaving 4 bases not matched to a gene. Germline CDR1 is LGHNA and CDR2 is YNFKEQ. The CDR3 runs 15 residues. The CDR3 here is CASSQRTSGINEQFF. The CDR3 nucleotides are TGTGCCAGCAGCCAAAGAACTAGCGGGATCAATGAGCAGTTCTTC.

The chain employs TRBV30 and TRBJ2-3, with D perhaps matching TRBD2 (6 bases). The CDR3 runs 12 residues. Germline V gene lookup returns CDR1 GTSNPN and CDR2 SVGIG (reference sequence). V was trimmed by 1 base and J by 4 bases, leaving 6 bases between them. CDR3 loop: CAWSGGADTQYF. The CDR3 DNA reads TGTGCCTGGAGTGGGGGGGCAGATACGCAGTATTTT.

V is TRBV2 and J is TRBJ2-2, with 12 positions matching TRBD2. The germline V gene has CDR1 SNHLY and CDR2 FYNNEI. With 4 bases clipped from V and 4 bases from J, the junction kept 4 bases outside the gene matches. CDR3 length: 16 amino acids. CDR3 sequence (DNA): TGTGCCAGCAGTGCCCTAGCGGGAGGGCCCACCGGGGAGCTGTTTTTT. This codes for CASSALAGGPTGELFF.